The 26 T cell receptor beta chains below were found in one sample sequenced in a study of blood T cell repertoires in COVID-19. Sequencing was performed with immunoSEQ multiplex PCR; in TCRdb, only in-frame clones are kept and a portion is missing. The sample contains 150,000 to 200,000 clones, roughly 77% of which appear only once. Sequencing input: peripheral blood. These receptor sequences come from a middle-aged woman with COVID-19, enrolled during active disease.

This chain joins TRBV5-1 and TRBJ2-3; 11 bases are a match to TRBD1. The ends lost 3 bases at V and 0 bases at J; junction bases unmatched: 3. The CDR3 is made up of 16 amino acids. Germline V lookup: CDR1 SGHRS, CDR2 YFSETQ. The DNA of the CDR3 is TGCGCCAGCAGCTGGACAGGGGGCACTAGCACAGATACGCAGTATTTT. Amino acid sequence: CASSWTGGTSTDTQYF.

The genes are TRBV7-9 and TRBJ1-3; possibly TRBD1 for D (5 bases). V was cut by 5 bases and J by 2 bases, with 19 bases left in between. This CDR3 is 17 amino acids long. Germline V gene data show CDR1 as SEHNR and CDR2 as FQNEAQ (reference sequence). For the CDR3, the DNA is TGTGCCAGCAGCAACGCTGTTGAGGAAGGGGCTGGAAACACCATATATTTT. It is translated as CASSNAVEEGAGNTIYF.

The J gene is TRBJ1-1, the V gene TRBV30; possible D gene TRBD1, 6 bases. Trimming took off 0 bases at V and 3 bases at J, with 14 bases between the two ends. The CDR3 sequence is 15 residues long. Germline V gene lookup returns CDR1 GTSNPN and CDR2 SVGIG (reference sequence). CDR3 region: CAWSVGPQGDTEAFF. For the CDR3, the DNA is TGTGCCTGGAGTGTTGGGCCACAGGGAGACACTGAAGCTTTCTTT.

Ten or more counts support this clone. This chain joins TRBV3-1 (or the pseudogene TRBV3-2) and TRBJ2-1; D possibly corresponds to TRBD2 (5 bases). This CDR3 spans 15 amino acids. Germline lookup yields CDR1 LGHDT and CDR2 YNNKEL (reference sequence). Trimming removed 3 bases from V and 8 bases from J, with 17 bases in between. As DNA, the CDR3 is TGTGCCAGCAGCCACTCAAACATGAGGGCCCATGAGCAGTTCTTC. This sequence encodes CASSHSNMRAHEQFF.

Of note for this clone: Other DNA sequences in the sample encode the same CDR3. V and J are TRBV6-5 and TRBJ1-2; unclear D gene. CDR3 length equals 13 residues. Deletions cut 6 bases from V and 2 bases from J, with 10 bases between. Per germline, CDR1 MNHEY and CDR2 SVGAGI. CDR3 sequence (DNA): TGTGCCAGCAGGGTAACAGAGAACTATGGCTACACCTTC. It encodes CASRVTENYGYTF.

The chain couples TRBV20-1 to TRBJ2-2; tentative D call: TRBD2 (6 bases). With 3 bases removed from V and 11 bases from J, the gap between germline ends came to 13 bases. The CDR3 covers 12 residues. Germline loops: CDR1 DFQATT, CDR2 SNEGSKA (reference sequence). The CDR3 region has the DNA TGCAGTGCTAGTGGCCCGGGAGAAGAGCTGTTTTTT. It yields the protein CSASGPGEELFF.

The chain joins TRBV7-3 to TRBJ2-3; 7 bases are shared with TRBD1. V lost 5 bases, J lost 1 base, and 3 bases stayed unmatched. The CDR3 contains 14 residues. Germline assignment: CDR1 SGHTA and CDR2 FQGTGA. CDR3 sequence: CASSPGTGTDTQYF. For the CDR3, the DNA is TGTGCCAGCAGCCCGGGGACAGGCACAGATACGCAGTATTTT.

The V gene is TRBV5-6, the J gene TRBJ1-4; a weak D match, TRBD1 (6 bases). From germline, CDR1 is SGHDT and CDR2 YYEEEE. The CDR3 spans 17 residues. V gave up 2 bases and J gave up 8 bases, with 22 bases separating them. The CDR3 here is CASSFSIQQGRGEKLFF. For the CDR3, the DNA is TGTGCCAGCAGCTTCTCCATTCAACAGGGAAGAGGGGAAAAACTGTTTTTT.

This clone was detected only a few times. This chain joins TRBV7-9 and TRBJ2-1; 8 nucleotides agree with TRBD2. Germline V gene lookup returns CDR1 SEHNR and CDR2 FQNEAQ (reference sequence). Trimming removed 5 bases from V and 0 bases from J; junction bases left unmatched: 6. The CDR3 covers 16 residues. The CDR3 protein is CASSELAVSSYNEQFF. The CDR3 DNA is TGTGCCAGCAGCGAACTAGCGGTGAGCTCCTACAATGAGCAGTTCTTC.

The rearrangement uses TRBV5-1 and TRBJ2-7, with D possibly TRBD2 on 6 matching bases. V shed 1 base and J shed 5 bases, with 16 bases lying between them. Germline-derived CDR1 and CDR2 are SGHRS and YFSETQ. This CDR3 has 15 amino acids. Written as DNA, the CDR3 is TGCGCCAGCAGCTTGTTTTATATCGGGGAGGACGAGCAGTACTTC. This sequence encodes CASSLFYIGEDEQYF.

This clone appeared a few times. V and J are TRBV27 and TRBJ2-7; 7 positions match TRBD2. V lost 3 bases to trimming and J lost 3 bases; unmatched junction nucleotides: 5. The CDR3 sequence is 14 residues long. CDR1 and CDR2 (germline): MNHEY, SMNVEV (reference sequence). The DNA for the CDR3 is TGTGCCAGCAGTTTGCAGGGAGGGAACTACGAGCAGTACTTC. It encodes CASSLQGGNYEQYF.

The rearrangement uses TRBV2 and TRBJ1-5; 7 bases are a match to TRBD1. V shed 3 bases, J shed 6 bases, and the junction held 8 bases outside the gene matches. Germline loops: CDR1 SNHLY, CDR2 FYNNEI. This CDR3 has 15 residues. For the CDR3, the DNA is TGTGCCAGCAGTGACTCCGGGACAGCGGGTCAGCCCCAGCATTTT. Its translation is CASSDSGTAGQPQHF.

The chain is built from TRBV6-4 and TRBJ1-1, with 7 bases identical to TRBD1. V lost 3 bases and J lost 0; bases outside the gene matches: 4. The CDR3 is 15 amino acids. From germline, CDR1 is MRHNA and CDR2 SNTAGT. CDR3 sequence: CASSEAGGMNTEAFF. CDR3 sequence (DNA): TGTGCCAGCAGTGAGGCAGGGGGGATGAACACTGAAGCTTTCTTT.

As regards this clone: The identical CDR3 is also encoded by other nucleotide sequences in the sample. The genes are TRBV5-1 and TRBJ2-7; 11 nucleotides align to TRBD2. V trimming: 1 base; J trimming: 0 bases; junction bases outside the gene matches: 0. CDR1 is SGHRS, CDR2 YFSETQ, per germline. The CDR3 runs to 15 residues. The CDR3 bases are TGCGCCAGCAGCTTGACTAGCGGGAGCTCCTACGAGCAGTACTTC. It translates to CASSLTSGSSYEQYF. Supplemented by reference TRBV5-1 and TRBJ2-7, the full variable domain reads KAGVTQTPRYLIKTRGQQVTLSCSPISGHRSVSWYQQTPGQGLQFLFEYFSETQRNKGNFPGRFSGRQFSNSRSEMNVSTLELGDSALYLCASSLTSGSSYEQYFGPGTRLTVT.

This chain links TRBV3-1 (or the pseudogene TRBV3-2) with TRBJ1-2; D gene ambiguous. Trimming shortened V by 4 bases and J by 5 bases, and 5 bases separated the two germline ends. The CDR3 totals 11 residues. CDR1 and CDR2 from the germline V gene are LGHDT and YNNKEL (reference sequence). CDR3 nucleotide sequence: TGTGCCAGCAGCCTATATTATGGCTACACCTTC. Translation: CASSLYYGYTF.

The chain uses TRBV4-3 and TRBJ1-2; D is unclear. The CDR3 totals 15 residues. V was trimmed by 1 base and J by 2 bases, leaving 11 bases between them. The germline V gene has CDR1 LGHNA and CDR2 YSLEER. The CDR3 reads CASSQVAGTNYGYTF. The CDR3 region has the DNA TGCGCCAGCAGCCAAGTCGCAGGAACGAACTATGGCTACACCTTC.

CDR3 DNA: TGTGCCGCAGGGGCCCGGAACACTGAAGCTTTCTTT. It specifies CAAGARNTEAFF. The chain combines TRBV19 with TRBJ1-1; TRBD1 might be the D (6 bases). CDR3 length: 12 residues. The ends were cut back, 11 bases at V and 1 base at J, with 11 bases in the middle. Germline V gives CDR1 LNHDA, CDR2 SQIVND (reference sequence).

This clone has a single count. This chain uses TRBV18 with TRBJ2-2, with a weak D call TRBD2 (5 bases). CDR1 and CDR2 from the germline V gene are KGHSH and LQKENI. The length of the CDR3 is 16 residues. V lost 1 base to trimming and J lost 1 base, with 10 bases between them. The CDR3 DNA is TGTGCCAGCTCACCACTAGCGACCCTGAACACCGGGGAGCTGTTTTTT. It translates to CASSPLATLNTGELFF.

This clone appeared a few times. The chain uses TRBV6-4 and TRBJ1-2, with 10 positions matching TRBD1. Trimming at V came to 1 base and at J to 4 bases, leaving 12 bases not matched to a gene. The length of the CDR3 is 18 residues. In germline, CDR1 is MRHNA, CDR2 SNTAGT. CDR3 protein: CASSDLGTGERDPYGYTF. The CDR3 nucleotides read TGTGCCAGCAGTGACTTGGGGACAGGGGAAAGGGATCCCTATGGCTACACCTTC.

Comment on this clone: Other DNA sequences of this sample code for an identical CDR3. The V gene is TRBV19, the J gene TRBJ2-6, with D possibly matching TRBD1 (5 bases). V lost 2 bases and J 1 base, leaving 6 bases between the germline ends. The CDR3 totals 15 residues. Germline CDR1 LNHDA, CDR2 SQIVND (reference sequence). As DNA, the CDR3 is TGTGCCAGTAGTATACAGGGTTCTGGGGCCAACGTCCTGACTTTC. Its translation is CASSIQGSGANVLTF.

The rearrangement uses TRBV18 and TRBJ2-1; D ambiguous. Germline CDR1 reads KGHSH; CDR2 reads LQKENI. V was cut by 0 bases and J by 5 bases, with 11 bases left in between. The CDR3 loop spans 15 amino acids. As DNA, the CDR3 is TGTGCCAGCTCACCACCGAGCCGTGGAGACAATGAGCAGTTCTTC. It is translated as CASSPPSRGDNEQFF.

This clone was seen only once. The chain carries TRBV29-1 and TRBJ1-1, with D possibly being TRBD1 (6 bases). Between the trimmed V and J ends, which lost 2 bases and 6 bases, there was a span of 16 bases. Germline assignment: CDR1 SQVTM and CDR2 ANQGSEA. This CDR3 has 14 amino acids. The CDR3 region is CSVEHRASPAEAFF. For the CDR3, the DNA is TGCAGCGTTGAACACAGGGCTTCGCCCGCTGAAGCTTTCTTT.

The chain uses TRBV4-1 and TRBJ1-1; D unresolved. The germline V and J ends were trimmed by 2 bases and 1 base, with 23 bases remaining between them. Germline CDR1 is MGHRA and CDR2 is YSYEKL. This CDR3 spans 19 amino acids. In DNA, the CDR3 is TGCGCCAGCAGCCAACCGTGGCTAAGGAATACGGGAGGGAACACTGAAGCTTTCTTT. This encodes CASSQPWLRNTGGNTEAFF.

V and J are TRBV7-2 and TRBJ2-5; TRBD1 aligns across 9 bases. This CDR3 has 14 residues. Per the germline V gene, CDR1 is SGHTA and CDR2 is FQGNSA. J was trimmed by 4 bases and V by 5 bases; bases with no gene match: 5. CDR3 nucleotide sequence: TGTGCCAGCAGCCAGGACAGGGGACGAGAGACCCAGTACTTC. It is translated as CASSQDRGRETQYF.

The genes are TRBV6-5 and TRBJ1-2; no firm D call. This CDR3 spans 13 amino acids. Trimming removed 7 bases at V and 9 bases at J, with 18 bases between. CDR1 and CDR2 (germline): MNHEY, SVGAGI. The CDR3 spells CASTDSSGSRYTF. The CDR3 DNA is TGTGCCAGCACCGATTCCTCCGGGTCGCGCTACACCTTC.

The CDR3 loop reads CASMLAGATDTQYF. CDR3 DNA sequence: TGCGCCAGCATGCTAGCGGGGGCCACAGATACGCAGTATTTT. V is TRBV5-1 and J is TRBJ2-3, with 10 bases lining up with TRBD2. The ends lost 6 bases at V and 2 bases at J; junction bases unmatched: 3. The CDR3 length is 14 residues. Germline CDR1 reads SGHRS; CDR2 reads YFSETQ. Variable domain in full (rest from reference TRBV5-1 and TRBJ2-3): KAGVTQTPRYLIKTRGQQVTLSCSPISGHRSVSWYQQTPGQGLQFLFEYFSETQRNKGNFPGRFSGRQFSNSRSEMNVSTLELGDSALYLCASMLAGATDTQYFGPGTRLTVL.